Given below is one TCR beta chain in context. These data originate in a study of T-cell reconstitution after alpha-beta-depleted transplantation in children. Unique molecular identifiers featured in how the TCRbeta library was prepared. TCRdb fed the PCR reads into MiXCR, producing one record per CDR3 protein. The sample includes around 370,000 distinct CDR3 sequences, about 9.3% of them seen just once. Trimming cost V 6 bases and J 8 bases, with 17 bases left between them. CDR3 length equals 14 residues. Per germline, CDR1 SQVTM and CDR2 ANQGSEA. Sequencing was performed on PBMCs from the stem cell graft donor, taken from the stem cell graft. This receptor was identified in a human donor who donated a stem cell graft to a child with acute lymphoblastic leukemia. The rearrangement links TRBV29-1 to TRBJ1-6; weak D call: TRBD1 (6 bases). CDR3 sequence (DNA): TGCAGCGTCGCCTCCGGACAGTTGGATTCACCCCTCCACTTT. This sequence encodes CSVASGQLDSPLHF. The full variable domain, with the rest looked up from reference TRBV29-1 and TRBJ1-6, is SAVISQKPSRDICQRGTSLTIQCQVDSQVTMMFWYRQQPGQSLTLIATANQGSEATYESGFVIDKFPISRPNLTFSTLTVSNMSPEDSSIYLCSVASGQLDSPLHFGNGTRLTVT.